What follows are 25 T cell receptor beta chains derived from one specimen sequenced in a study of response to subunit inactivated influenza vaccine. TCRdb independently ran MiXCR on the RT-PCR reads; one entry per CDR3 protein. Here the sample spans around 190,000 distinct CDR3 sequences, about 10% being singletons. Sequencing was performed on non-naive T cells sorted from PBMCs, taken on the day of vaccination. The source of these receptors is a man aged 45 to 65 who received an inactivated influenza vaccine.

This clonotype appeared many times. The V call is TRBV6-1, the J call TRBJ1-5; D call uncertain. The CDR3 totals 15 residues. Trimming took 8 bases from V and 0 from J, leaving 14 bases between them. The germline V gene has CDR1 MNHNS and CDR2 SASEGT. The CDR3 here is CASLGLRDSNQPQHF. As DNA, the CDR3 is TGTGCCAGCCTTGGACTGCGCGATAGCAATCAGCCCCAGCATTTT.

The V gene is TRBV6-1, the J gene TRBJ1-5, with D perhaps TRBD1 (6 bases). The CDR3 spans 17 residues. V was trimmed by 5 bases and J by 0 bases, leaving 17 bases between them. The V gene's germline CDR1 is MNHNS and CDR2 SASEGT. The CDR3 coding sequence is TGTGCCAGCAGTCCAGCCGGGCAGGGGTATAGCAATCAGCCCCAGCATTTT. As protein: CASSPAGQGYSNQPQHF.

In this sample, this clonotype turned up many times. The chain carries TRBV5-1 and TRBJ1-1, with a weak D call TRBD1 (6 bases). Between the trimmed V and J ends, which lost 0 bases and 5 bases, there was a span of 11 bases. The CDR3 has 14 amino acids. Germline CDR1 reads SGHRS; CDR2 reads YFSETQ. The CDR3, as DNA: TGCGCCAGCAGCTTGGCAGGGGTCGGTACTGAAGCTTTCTTT. Encoded protein: CASSLAGVGTEAFF.

CDR3 sequence: CASSSGGASGATQYF. Written as DNA, the CDR3 is TGTGCCAGCAGCTCGGGGGGGGCTAGCGGAGCAACCCAGTACTTC. This sequence joins TRBV7-3 and TRBJ2-5, with TRBD2 matching 8 bases. Germline V gene lookup returns CDR1 SGHTA and CDR2 FQGTGA. Germline trimming cut 4 bases from V and 8 bases from J; bases unmatched to any gene: 12. This CDR3 region has 15 residues.

This chain joins TRBV5-4 and TRBJ2-7; 10 bases are shared with TRBD2. The germline CDR1 and CDR2 sequences are SGHNT and YYREEE (reference sequence). The trim removed 2 bases at V and 0 bases at J, leaving 2 bases unmatched. There are 15 residues in the CDR3. The CDR3 DNA reads TGTGCCAGCAGCTTTGAGCGGGAGGGCTCCTACGAGCAGTACTTC. Amino acid sequence: CASSFEREGSYEQYF.

The chain couples TRBV29-1 to TRBJ2-7; D tentatively fits TRBD1 or TRBD2 (5 bases each). The CDR3 is 14 amino acids. Germline V gene sequence: CDR1 SQVTM, CDR2 ANQGSEA. V was pared by 4 bases and J by 1 base, with 14 bases between. For the CDR3, the DNA is TGCAGCGTTGTCGGGACGCTAGGGTCCTACGAGCAGTACTTC. Its translation: CSVVGTLGSYEQYF.

This clonotype has only a few counts. CDR3 in DNA: TGTGCCAGCATTACAGGCGCTCGGGGAGGCTACACCTTC. Its protein product is CASITGARGGYTF. This chain links TRBV6-5 with TRBJ1-2, with a tentative D call TRBD1 (5 bases). In germline, CDR1 is MNHEY, CDR2 SVGAGI. Trimming removed 7 bases at V and 8 bases at J, with 17 bases between. CDR3 length: 13 amino acids.

This clonotype was observed a few times. This chain connects TRBV11-3 to TRBJ2-1; 9 bases are shared with TRBD1. Trimming removed 5 bases from V and 5 bases from J; junction bases left unmatched: 4. This CDR3 is 14 amino acids long. Germline V gene sequence: CDR1 SGHNT, CDR2 YENEEA. The CDR3 sequence: CASSNRQGDNEQFF. CDR3 DNA: TGTGCCAGCAGCAACAGACAGGGGGACAATGAGCAGTTCTTC.

V is TRBV27 and J is TRBJ2-3; D is tentatively TRBD1 or TRBD2 (5 bases each). The V gene lost 3 bases and the J gene lost 3 bases, with 13 bases spanning the gap. Germline V gene data show CDR1 as MNHEY and CDR2 as SMNVEV (reference sequence). This CDR3 contains 15 residues. This CDR3 reads CASSFGGKRTDTQYF. Here the CDR3 DNA reads TGTGCCAGCAGTTTTGGGGGAAAGAGGACAGATACGCAGTATTTT.

This chain uses TRBV5-4 with TRBJ2-3; D is unresolved. The ends were cut back, 2 bases at V and 2 bases at J, with 9 bases in the middle. This CDR3 has 14 amino acids. Germline lookup yields CDR1 SGHNT and CDR2 YYREEE (reference sequence). CDR3: CASSLGPVTDTQYF. CDR3 nucleotides: TGTGCCAGCAGCTTAGGACCAGTCACAGATACGCAGTATTTT.

The chain links TRBV18 to TRBJ2-1; 13 nucleotides line up with TRBD2. CDR3 size: 18 residues. Trimming cost V 2 bases and J 1 base; bases outside gene matches: 5. Germline V gene data show CDR1 as KGHSH and CDR2 as LQKENI. This chain's CDR3 is CASSPRTSGGYSYNEQFF. Written as DNA, the CDR3 is TGTGCCAGCTCACCAAGGACTAGCGGGGGCTATTCCTACAATGAGCAGTTCTTC.

The table lists this clonotype with many counts. The V and J genes are TRBV20-1 and TRBJ2-1; D is undetermined. Trimming removed 3 bases at V and 3 bases at J, with 15 bases between. Germline V CDR1 and CDR2: DFQATT, SNEGSKA (reference sequence). The CDR3 consists of 15 residues. The DNA for the CDR3 is TGCAGTGCTAGTGATCTCGGGTTCTACTACAATGAGCAGTTCTTC. As protein: CSASDLGFYYNEQFF.

Only a few counts were recorded for this clonotype. This sequence joins TRBV6-1 and TRBJ2-1; 8 positions match TRBD1. The trim removed 5 bases at V and 3 bases at J, leaving 9 bases unmatched. CDR3 size: 16 residues. CDR1 is MNHNS and CDR2 is SASEGT in the germline V gene. The CDR3 spells CASSPGQGLIYNEQFF. DNA for the CDR3: TGTGCCAGCAGTCCCGGACAGGGACTTATCTACAATGAGCAGTTCTTC.

In this sample, this clonotype turned up many times. The rearrangement uses TRBV5-5 and TRBJ1-2, with D possibly TRBD1 on 5 matching bases. Germline CDR1 and CDR2: SGHKS and YYEKEE (reference sequence). Trimming stripped 3 bases from V and 3 bases from J, with 9 bases between. CDR3 length: 13 amino acids. CDR3 protein: CASSSQGDYGYTF. In DNA form, the CDR3 reads TGTGCCAGCAGCTCGCAGGGTGACTATGGCTACACCTTC.

The sample holds many counts of this clonotype. The chain has TRBV28 and TRBJ2-1, with TRBD2 matching 9 bases. The CDR3 loop spans 16 amino acids. The V gene's germline CDR1 is MDHEN and CDR2 SYDVKM. Losses at the gene ends were 3 bases for V and 1 base for J; bases not matched to a gene: 4. The CDR3 DNA is TGTGCCAGCAGTTTGCCTAGCGGGATTTCCTACAATGAGCAGTTCTTC. This gives the protein CASSLPSGISYNEQFF.

The sample holds many counts of this clonotype. The chain employs TRBV5-1 and TRBJ1-1, with a weak D call TRBD1 (5 bases). The V and J ends lost 1 base and 6 bases respectively, with 16 bases between them. Germline CDR1 reads SGHRS; CDR2 reads YFSETQ. The CDR3 has 15 residues. The CDR3 DNA reads as TGCGCCAGCAGCTTGTTTTCCAGGGTATCTGCTGAAGCTTTCTTT. As protein: CASSLFSRVSAEAFF. The variable domain in full, completed from reference TRBV5-1 and TRBJ1-1, reads KAGVTQTPRYLIKTRGQQVTLSCSPISGHRSVSWYQQTPGQGLQFLFEYFSETQRNKGNFPGRFSGRQFSNSRSEMNVSTLELGDSALYLCASSLFSRVSAEAFFGQGTRLTVV.

A note on this clonotype: This may stem from a read error, because a much larger clone lies one nucleotide away. The rearrangement links TRBV4-3 to TRBJ2-3, with a tentative D call TRBD1 (6 bases). Looked up from germline, CDR1 is LGHNA and CDR2 is YSLEER. The CDR3 consists of 16 residues. The CDR3 sequence: CASSQDMGASTETQYF. In DNA form, the CDR3 reads TGCGCCAGCAGCCAAGATATGGGGGCCAGCACAGAAACGCAGTATTTT.

Ten or more counts support this clonotype. J is TRBJ2-7 and V is TRBV7-9; the match to TRBD1 covers 8 bases. Trimming took 0 bases from V and 2 from J; bases not matched to a gene: 9. CDR1 SEHNR and CDR2 FQNEAQ come from the germline V gene (reference sequence). CDR3 length: 17 residues. The CDR3 DNA sequence: TGTGCCAGCAGCTTAGCTGGCGGGACAGGTTTTACCTACGAGCAGTACTTC. Residues: CASSLAGGTGFTYEQYF.

This clonotype was seen at least ten times. This chain connects TRBV12-3 or TRBV12-4 to TRBJ2-1; 11 nucleotides agree with TRBD2. This CDR3 is built from 15 residues. V gave up 6 bases and J gave up 8 bases; unmatched junction bases: 9. CDR3 amino acids: CASSLTSGSVDEQFF. The CDR3 DNA reads as TGTGCCAGCAGCCTTACTAGCGGGAGTGTAGATGAGCAGTTCTTC.

This clonotype appeared a few times. The genes are TRBV27 and TRBJ2-7, with a possible D match to TRBD2 (6 bases). Germline CDR1 is MNHEY and CDR2 is SMNVEV (reference sequence). V dropped 6 bases and J dropped 4 bases, with 19 bases sitting between them. There are 15 residues in the CDR3. DNA for the CDR3: TGTGCCAGCAGCTTGGGAGGAGTAGGTTTTTACGAGCAGTACTTC. Protein product: CASSLGGVGFYEQYF.

In this sample, this clonotype turned up a few times. The V and J genes are TRBV12-3 or TRBV12-4 and TRBJ1-3, with unresolved D. There are 15 residues in the CDR3. V was cut by 0 bases and J by 5 bases, with 11 bases left in between. CDR3 in DNA: TGTGCCAGCAGTTTAGCAGGGCGGCCGCGAAACACCATATATTTT. It encodes CASSLAGRPRNTIYF.

This clonotype was seen a few times. The rearrangement joins TRBV10-3 to TRBJ2-7; 8 bases are a match to TRBD1. J was trimmed by 3 bases and V by 10 bases; bases with no gene match: 8. Per the germline V gene, CDR1 is ENHRY and CDR2 is SYGVKD. The CDR3 is 13 amino acids. In nucleotides, the CDR3 is TGTGCCAATGCGGACAGGGTTGACTACGAGCAGTACTTC. It translates to CANADRVDYEQYF.

In its sample, this clonotype was seen many times. The V gene is TRBV6-5, the J gene TRBJ2-5, with D unclear. The V gene's germline CDR1 is MNHEY and CDR2 SVGAGI. The CDR3 is 17 amino acids. V dropped 0 bases and J dropped 0 bases, with 14 bases sitting between them. The CDR3 DNA follows: TGTGCCAGCAGTTACTCGGAGTCTTTGGGGTACCAAGAGACCCAGTACTTC. Residues: CASSYSESLGYQETQYF.

The V gene is TRBV12-3 or TRBV12-4, the J gene TRBJ1-6; TRBD1 might be the D (5 bases). This CDR3 has 13 amino acids. With 3 bases removed from V and 7 bases from J, the gap between germline ends came to 7 bases. The CDR3 sequence is CASSFGGNSPLHF. In nucleotides, the CDR3 is TGTGCCAGCAGTTTTGGGGGAAATTCACCCCTCCACTTT.

This clonotype was detected ten times or more. This sequence joins TRBV18 and TRBJ2-1; D is undetermined. V was pared by 3 bases and J by 8 bases, with 5 bases between. The CDR3 has 11 residues. Germline V gene sequence: CDR1 KGHSH, CDR2 LQKENI. The CDR3 sequence is CASSPGYEQFF. In DNA form, the CDR3 reads TGTGCCAGCTCACCGGGATATGAGCAGTTCTTC.